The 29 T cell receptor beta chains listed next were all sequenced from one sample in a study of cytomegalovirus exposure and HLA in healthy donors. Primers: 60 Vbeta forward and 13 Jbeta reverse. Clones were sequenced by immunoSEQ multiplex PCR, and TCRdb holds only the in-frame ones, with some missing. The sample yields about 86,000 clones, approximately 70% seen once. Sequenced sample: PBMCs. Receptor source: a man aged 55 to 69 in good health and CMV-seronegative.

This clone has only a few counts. As DNA, the CDR3 is TGTGCCAGCAGTAAAGGGCTTGGCGGGGGGGATGAAAAACTGTTTTTT. Amino acids: CASSKGLGGGDEKLFF. The chain couples TRBV6-1 to TRBJ1-4, with D perhaps TRBD1 (5 bases). With 5 bases removed from V and 6 bases from J, the gap between germline ends came to 19 bases. There are 16 residues in the CDR3. Germline CDR1 MNHNS, CDR2 SASEGT.

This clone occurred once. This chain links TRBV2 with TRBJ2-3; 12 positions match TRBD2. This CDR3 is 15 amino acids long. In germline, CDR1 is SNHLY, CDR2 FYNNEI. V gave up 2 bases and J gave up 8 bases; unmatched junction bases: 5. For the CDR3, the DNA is TGTGCCAGCAGTGAATGGGCTAGCGGGGGGGTTACGCAGTATTTT. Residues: CASSEWASGGVTQYF.

The CDR3 loop is CASSQEVTGELFF. DNA for the CDR3: TGTGCCAGCTCACAGGAGGTCACCGGGGAGCTGTTTTTT. V is TRBV18 and J is TRBJ2-2; D might be TRBD2 (5 bases). This CDR3 has 13 residues. Trimming shortened V by 4 bases and J by 4 bases, and 7 bases separated the two germline ends. CDR1 is KGHSH and CDR2 is LQKENI in the germline V gene.

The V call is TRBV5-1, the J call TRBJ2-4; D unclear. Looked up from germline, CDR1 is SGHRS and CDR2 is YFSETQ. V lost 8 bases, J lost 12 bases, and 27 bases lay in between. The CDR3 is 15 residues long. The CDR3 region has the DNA TGCGCCAGTCCCCCTATCCTATCCGTTGACTCATCTCAGTACTTC. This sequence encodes CASPPILSVDSSQYF.

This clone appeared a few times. Here the CDR3 DNA reads TGTGCCTGGAGTGCAACACCCCAGGGGTTGGGGGAAAAACTGTTTTTT. Residues: CAWSATPQGLGEKLFF. The rearrangement uses TRBV30 and TRBJ1-4, with TRBD1 as a possible D gene (6 bases). The CDR3 is made up of 16 amino acids. V lost 1 base and J lost 8, with 20 bases in between. CDR1 is GTSNPN and CDR2 is SVGIG in the germline V gene (reference sequence).

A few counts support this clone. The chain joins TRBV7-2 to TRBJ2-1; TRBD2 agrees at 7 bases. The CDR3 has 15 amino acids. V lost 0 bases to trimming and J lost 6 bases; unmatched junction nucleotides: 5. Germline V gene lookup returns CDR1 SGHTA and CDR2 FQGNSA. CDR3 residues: CASSLAAGAGNEQFF. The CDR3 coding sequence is TGTGCCAGCAGCTTAGCGGCGGGAGCGGGCAATGAGCAGTTCTTC.

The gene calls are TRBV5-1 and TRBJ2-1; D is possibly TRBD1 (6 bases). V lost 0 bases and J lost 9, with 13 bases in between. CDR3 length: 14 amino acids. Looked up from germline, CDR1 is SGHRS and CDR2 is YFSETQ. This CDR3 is CASSLELLRGEQFF. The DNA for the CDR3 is TGCGCCAGCAGCTTGGAACTTCTCAGGGGTGAGCAGTTCTTC.

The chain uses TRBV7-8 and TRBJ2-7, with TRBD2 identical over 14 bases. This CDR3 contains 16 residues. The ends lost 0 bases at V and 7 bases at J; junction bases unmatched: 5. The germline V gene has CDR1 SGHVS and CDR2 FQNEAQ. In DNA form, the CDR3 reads TGTGCCAGCAGCTTAGCTCGGACTAGCGGGGGGCCGGAGCAGTACTTC. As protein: CASSLARTSGGPEQYF.

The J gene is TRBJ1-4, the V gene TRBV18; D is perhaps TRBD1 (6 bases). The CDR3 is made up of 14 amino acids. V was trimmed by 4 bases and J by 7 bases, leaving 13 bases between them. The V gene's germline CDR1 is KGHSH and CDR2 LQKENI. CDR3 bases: TGTGCCAGCTCACTACAGGGTAGAGGTGAAAAACTGTTTTTT. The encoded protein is CASSLQGRGEKLFF. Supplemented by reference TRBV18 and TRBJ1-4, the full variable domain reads NAGVMQNPRHLVRRRGQEARLRCSPMKGHSHVYWYRQLPEEGLKFMVYLQKENIIDESGMPKERFSAEFPKEGPSILRIQQVVRGDSAAYFCASSLQGRGEKLFFGSGTQLSVL.

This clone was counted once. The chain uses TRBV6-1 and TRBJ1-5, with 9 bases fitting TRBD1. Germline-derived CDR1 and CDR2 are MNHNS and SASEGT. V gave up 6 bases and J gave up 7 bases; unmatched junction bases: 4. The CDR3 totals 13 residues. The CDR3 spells CASRDTGGQPQHF. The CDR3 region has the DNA TGTGCCAGCAGAGATACAGGGGGCCAGCCCCAGCATTTT.

The CDR3 nucleotides read TGCGCCAGCAGCCCGGGGACAGGGAGGGGGAGCACTGAAGCTTTCTTT. Its translation is CASSPGTGRGSTEAFF. The chain links TRBV4-1 to TRBJ1-1, with 9 bases aligning to TRBD1. The J segment lost 4 bases and the V segment lost 4 bases, leaving 10 bases of the junction unmatched. Per the germline V gene, CDR1 is MGHRA and CDR2 is YSYEKL. The CDR3 sequence is 16 residues long.

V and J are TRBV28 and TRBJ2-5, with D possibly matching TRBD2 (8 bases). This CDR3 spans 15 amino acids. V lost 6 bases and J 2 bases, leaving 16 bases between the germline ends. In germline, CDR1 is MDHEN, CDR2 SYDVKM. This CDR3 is CASRAGGQLQETQYF. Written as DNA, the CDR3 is TGTGCCAGCAGGGCGGGGGGACAGCTACAAGAGACCCAGTACTTC.

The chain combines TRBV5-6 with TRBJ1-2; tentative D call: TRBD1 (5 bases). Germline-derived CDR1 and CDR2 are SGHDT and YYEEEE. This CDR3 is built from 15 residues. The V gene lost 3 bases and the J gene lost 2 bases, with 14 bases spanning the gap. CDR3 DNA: TGTGCCAGCAGCTGGGGGAGGGGACGAAACTATGGCTACACCTTC. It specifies CASSWGRGRNYGYTF.

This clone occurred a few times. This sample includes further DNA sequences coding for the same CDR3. CDR3 region: CSVSTGGNTEAFF. The CDR3 nucleotides read TGCAGCGTCTCCACAGGGGGCAACACTGAAGCTTTCTTT. J is TRBJ1-1 and V is TRBV29-1, with 9 bases identical to TRBD1. V shed 6 bases, J shed 2 bases, and the junction held 4 bases outside the gene matches. Germline V gene sequence: CDR1 SQVTM, CDR2 ANQGSEA. The CDR3 spans 13 residues.

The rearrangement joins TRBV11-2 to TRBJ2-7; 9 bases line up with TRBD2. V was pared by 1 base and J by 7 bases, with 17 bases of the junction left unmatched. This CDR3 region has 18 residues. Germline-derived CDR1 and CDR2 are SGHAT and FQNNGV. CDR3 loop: CASSLGRGGGTRGKEQYF. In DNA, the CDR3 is TGTGCCAGCAGCTTAGGACGCGGGGGGGGGACTAGGGGGAAAGAGCAGTACTTC.

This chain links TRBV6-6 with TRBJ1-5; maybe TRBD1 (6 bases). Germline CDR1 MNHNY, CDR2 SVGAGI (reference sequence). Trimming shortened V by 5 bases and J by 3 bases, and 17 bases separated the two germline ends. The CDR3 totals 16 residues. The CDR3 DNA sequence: TGTGCCAGCAGTCAGGACCCAACAGGGCTCAATCAGCCCCAGCATTTT. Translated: CASSQDPTGLNQPQHF.

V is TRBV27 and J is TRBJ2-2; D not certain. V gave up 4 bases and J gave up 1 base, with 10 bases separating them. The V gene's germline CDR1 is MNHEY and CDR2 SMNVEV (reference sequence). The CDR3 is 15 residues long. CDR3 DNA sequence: TGTGCCAGCAGTTGGCGACGGAGGAACACCGGGGAGCTGTTTTTT. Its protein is CASSWRRRNTGELFF.

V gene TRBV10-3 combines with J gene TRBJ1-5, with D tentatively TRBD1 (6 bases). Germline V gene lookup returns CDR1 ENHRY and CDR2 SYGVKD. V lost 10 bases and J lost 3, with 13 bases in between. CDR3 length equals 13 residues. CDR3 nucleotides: TGTGCCACCCACAGGGATATCAATCAGCCCCAGCATTTT. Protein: CATHRDINQPQHF.

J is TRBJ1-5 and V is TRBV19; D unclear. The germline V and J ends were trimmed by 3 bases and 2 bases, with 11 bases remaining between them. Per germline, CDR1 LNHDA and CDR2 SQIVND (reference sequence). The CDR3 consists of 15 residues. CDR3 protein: CASSMPGKGNQPQHF. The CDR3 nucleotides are TGTGCCAGTAGTATGCCCGGGAAGGGCAATCAGCCCCAGCATTTT. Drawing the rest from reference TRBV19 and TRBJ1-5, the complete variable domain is DGGITQSPKYLFRKEGQNVTLSCEQNLNHDAMYWYRQDPGQGLRLIYYSQIVNDFQKGDIAEGYSVSREKKESFPLTVTSAQKNPTAFYLCASSMPGKGNQPQHFGDGTRLSIL.

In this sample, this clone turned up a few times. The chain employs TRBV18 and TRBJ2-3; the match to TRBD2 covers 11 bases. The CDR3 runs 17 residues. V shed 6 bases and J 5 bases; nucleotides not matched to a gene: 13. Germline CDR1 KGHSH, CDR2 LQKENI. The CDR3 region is CASSPTSSGGTQDTQYF. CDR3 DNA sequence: TGTGCCAGCTCGCCCACCTCTAGCGGGGGGACCCAAGATACGCAGTATTTT.

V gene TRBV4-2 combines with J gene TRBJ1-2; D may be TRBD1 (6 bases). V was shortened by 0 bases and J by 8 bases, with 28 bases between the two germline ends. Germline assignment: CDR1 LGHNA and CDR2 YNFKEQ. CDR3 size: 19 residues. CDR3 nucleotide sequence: TGTGCCAGCAGCCAAGATCGTTCAGGGGCCCCCATACTTATGGGAGGCTACACCTTC. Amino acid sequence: CASSQDRSGAPILMGGYTF.

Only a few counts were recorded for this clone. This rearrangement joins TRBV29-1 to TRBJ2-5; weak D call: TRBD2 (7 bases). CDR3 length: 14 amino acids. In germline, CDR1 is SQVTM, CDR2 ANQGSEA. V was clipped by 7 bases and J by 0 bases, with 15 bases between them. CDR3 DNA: TGCAGCGCCGAGGGGGGGGTTAACCAAGAGACCCAGTACTTC. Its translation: CSAEGGVNQETQYF.

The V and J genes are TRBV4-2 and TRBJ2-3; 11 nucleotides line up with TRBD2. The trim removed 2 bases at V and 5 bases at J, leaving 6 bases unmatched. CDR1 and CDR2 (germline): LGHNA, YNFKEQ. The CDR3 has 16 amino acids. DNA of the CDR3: TGTGCCAGCAGCCAACCACTAGCGGGAGTTAGAGATACGCAGTATTTT. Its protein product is CASSQPLAGVRDTQYF.

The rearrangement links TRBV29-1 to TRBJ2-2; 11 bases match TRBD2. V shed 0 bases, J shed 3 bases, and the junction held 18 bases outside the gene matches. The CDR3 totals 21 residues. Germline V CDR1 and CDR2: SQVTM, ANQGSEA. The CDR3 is CSVEDQLGLAGGFFYTGELFF. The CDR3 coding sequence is TGCAGCGTTGAAGATCAATTGGGGCTAGCGGGAGGCTTCTTCTACACCGGGGAGCTGTTTTTT.

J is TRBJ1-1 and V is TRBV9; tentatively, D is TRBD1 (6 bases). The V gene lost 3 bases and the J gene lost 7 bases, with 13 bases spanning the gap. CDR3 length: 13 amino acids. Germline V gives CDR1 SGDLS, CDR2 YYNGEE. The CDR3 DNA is TGTGCCAGCAGCGCTCACAGGGCTCGTGAAGCTTTCTTT. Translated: CASSAHRAREAFF.

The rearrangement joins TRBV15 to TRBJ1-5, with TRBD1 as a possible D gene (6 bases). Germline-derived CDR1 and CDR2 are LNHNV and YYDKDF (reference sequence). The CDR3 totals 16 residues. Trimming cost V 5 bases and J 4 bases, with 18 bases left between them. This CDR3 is CATSGGVGQPNQPQHF. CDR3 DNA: TGTGCCACCAGCGGGGGCGTCGGGCAGCCTAATCAGCCCCAGCATTTT.

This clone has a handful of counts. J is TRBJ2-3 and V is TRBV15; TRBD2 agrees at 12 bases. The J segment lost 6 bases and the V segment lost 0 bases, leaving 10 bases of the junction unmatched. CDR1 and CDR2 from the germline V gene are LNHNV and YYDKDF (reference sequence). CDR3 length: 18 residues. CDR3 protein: CATSREPSGRGPRDTQYF. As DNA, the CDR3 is TGTGCCACCAGCAGAGAGCCTAGCGGGAGGGGTCCCCGGGATACGCAGTATTTT.

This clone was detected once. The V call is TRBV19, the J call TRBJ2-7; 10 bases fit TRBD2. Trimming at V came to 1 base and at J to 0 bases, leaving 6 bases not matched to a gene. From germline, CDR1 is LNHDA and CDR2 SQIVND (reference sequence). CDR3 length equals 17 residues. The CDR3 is CASSIGLAGESSYEQYF. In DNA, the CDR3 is TGTGCCAGTAGTATAGGCCTAGCGGGGGAGAGCTCCTACGAGCAGTACTTC. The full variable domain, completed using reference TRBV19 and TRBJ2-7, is DGGITQSPKYLFRKEGQNVTLSCEQNLNHDAMYWYRQDPGQGLRLIYYSQIVNDFQKGDIAEGYSVSREKKESFPLTVTSAQKNPTAFYLCASSIGLAGESSYEQYFGPGTRLTVT.

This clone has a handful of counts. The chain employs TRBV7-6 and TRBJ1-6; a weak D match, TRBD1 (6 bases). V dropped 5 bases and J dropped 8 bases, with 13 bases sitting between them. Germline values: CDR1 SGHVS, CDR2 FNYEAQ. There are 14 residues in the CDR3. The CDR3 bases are TGTGCCAGCAGCAAAACGGACAGCTATTCACCCCTCCACTTT. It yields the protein CASSKTDSYSPLHF.